This passage covers 22 T cell receptor beta chains from one sample sequenced in a study of T cells after yellow fever vaccination. TCRdb called the 5' RACE reads again in MiXCR, with one record for every CDR3 protein. The sample carries about 75,000 distinct CDR3 sequences, roughly 7% recorded once. Specimen: CD8+ T cells sorted from PBMCs, collected approximately 11 days after the first yellow fever vaccination. These receptors were collected from a man aged 18 to 30 who received the YFV17D yellow fever vaccine.

Many counts were recorded for this clonotype. CDR3 sequence reads: CASSDGATDTQYF. The DNA of the CDR3 is TGTGCCAGCAGTGACGGGGCCACAGATACGCAGTATTTT. The chain couples TRBV6-4 to TRBJ2-3; a weak D match, TRBD1 (5 bases). V lost 2 bases and J lost 2, with 5 bases in between. This CDR3 contains 13 residues. Germline CDR1 reads MRHNA; CDR2 reads SNTAGT.

This clonotype came up many times. The V call is TRBV6-5, the J call TRBJ1-6, with a tentative D call TRBD1 (5 bases). Germline assignment: CDR1 MNHEY and CDR2 SVGAGI. V lost 2 bases to trimming and J lost 6 bases, with 8 bases between them. The CDR3 has 14 amino acids. CDR3 bases: TGTGCCAGCAGTTACGCGGGGGTTAATTCACCCCTCCACTTT. It is translated as CASSYAGVNSPLHF.

V usage is TRBV13 and J usage is TRBJ1-5, with 9 nucleotides matching TRBD1. The V gene's germline CDR1 is PRHDT and CDR2 FYEKMQ (reference sequence). V shed 4 bases, J shed 3 bases, and the junction held 10 bases outside the gene matches. This CDR3 spans 17 amino acids. The CDR3: CASSYNGGTGINQPQHF. The CDR3 region has the DNA TGTGCCAGCAGCTATAACGGGGGGACAGGGATCAATCAGCCCCAGCATTTT. The complete variable domain, with remaining parts taken from reference TRBV13 and TRBJ1-5, reads AAGVIQSPRHLIKEKRETATLKCYPIPRHDTVYWYQQGPGQDPQFLISFYEKMQSDKGSIPDRFSAQQFSDYHSELNMSSLELGDSALYFCASSYNGGTGINQPQHFGDGTRLSIL.

This clonotype showed up many times. The genes are TRBV18 and TRBJ2-1; no clear D gene. V lost 2 bases to trimming and J lost 0 bases, with 14 bases between them. The germline V gene has CDR1 KGHSH and CDR2 LQKENI. There are 17 residues in the CDR3. The DNA of the CDR3 is TGTGCCAGCTCACCAAGCCCAGCGTTGAGCTCCTACAATGAGCAGTTCTTC. Its translation is CASSPSPALSSYNEQFF. Filled out from reference TRBV18 and TRBJ2-1, the complete variable domain reads NAGVMQNPRHLVRRRGQEARLRCSPMKGHSHVYWYRQLPEEGLKFMVYLQKENIIDESGMPKERFSAEFPKEGPSILRIQQVVRGDSAAYFCASSPSPALSSYNEQFFGPGTRLTVL.

About this clonotype itself: A much larger clone differs from this one at a single base, so this may be a read error. The chain has TRBV28 and TRBJ1-1, with a weak D call TRBD1 (6 bases). V was clipped by 5 bases and J by 1 base, with 14 bases between them. In germline, CDR1 is MDHEN, CDR2 SYDVKM. The CDR3 length is 15 residues. CDR3 residues: CASSRREGENTEAFF. Here the CDR3 DNA reads TGTGCCAGCAGTAGGCGGGAGGGGGAGAACACTGAAGCTTTCTTT.

This clonotype was seen ten or more times. V usage is TRBV6-1 and J usage is TRBJ1-1; no reliable D call. This CDR3 is built from 13 residues. The germline V gene has CDR1 MNHNS and CDR2 SASEGT. Trimming removed 6 bases at V and 1 base at J, with 9 bases between. The CDR3 nucleotides are TGTGCCAGCAGGAAGGGCCCGAACACTGAAGCTTTCTTT. Translating it yields CASRKGPNTEAFF.

This clonotype was picked up a small number of times. The DNA of the CDR3 is TGTGCCAGCAGCCCCCCCTCGGGTTCCACTGAAGCTTTCTTT. This sequence encodes CASSPPSGSTEAFF. The chain is built from TRBV7-2 and TRBJ1-1; D not certain. V lost 5 bases and J 4 bases, leaving 14 bases between the germline ends. The CDR3 covers 14 residues. Per germline, CDR1 SGHTA and CDR2 FQGNSA.

At least ten counts were recorded for this clonotype. This chain joins TRBV29-1 and TRBJ2-3; TRBD1 or TRBD2 may be the D gene (6 bases each). Germline CDR1 reads SQVTM; CDR2 reads ANQGSEA. With 6 bases removed from V and 5 bases from J, the gap between germline ends came to 18 bases. The CDR3 length is 14 residues. The CDR3 coding sequence is TGCAGCGTCTCCCCCGGAGGGGGAAGAGATACGCAGTATTTT. Protein: CSVSPGGGRDTQYF.

This clonotype has a handful of counts. V is TRBV11-1 and J is TRBJ2-5, with TRBD2 matching 11 bases. The V and J ends lost 5 bases and 0 bases, in that order; junction bases with no gene match: 11. The CDR3 runs to 18 residues. Germline loops: CDR1 SGHAT, CDR2 FQDESV (reference sequence). The CDR3 loop reads CASSTRRTSGGYQETQYF. The CDR3, as DNA: TGTGCCAGCAGCACCCGTAGAACTAGCGGGGGATACCAAGAGACCCAGTACTTC.

The rearrangement links TRBV18 to TRBJ2-4; 8 nucleotides match TRBD1. With V trimmed by 0 bases and J by 6 bases, 7 bases remained unmatched. Germline CDR1 and CDR2: KGHSH and LQKENI. The CDR3 spans 16 residues. CDR3 in amino acids: CASSPPLAGGGNIQYF. The CDR3 nucleotides are TGTGCCAGCTCACCACCTCTTGCAGGGGGCGGAAACATTCAGTACTTC.

The V and J genes are TRBV6-5 and TRBJ2-7, with a tentative D call TRBD2 (6 bases). Germline assignment: CDR1 MNHEY and CDR2 SVGAGI. V shed 2 bases and J shed 3 bases, with 8 bases lying between them. CDR3 length: 13 amino acids. CDR3 bases: TGTGCCAGCAGTTACCGGGAGAGCTACGAGCAGTACTTC. This translates into CASSYRESYEQYF.

This clonotype was counted many times. The chain combines TRBV28 with TRBJ2-1, with D unresolved. CDR3 length: 13 residues. Germline lookup yields CDR1 MDHEN and CDR2 SYDVKM. With 2 bases removed from V and 4 bases from J, the gap between germline ends came to 6 bases. As DNA, the CDR3 is TGTGCCAGCAGTTTACGCCATTACAATGAGCAGTTCTTC. Translating gives CASSLRHYNEQFF.

The V gene is TRBV7-9, the J gene TRBJ1-2; no clear D gene. The length of the CDR3 is 16 residues. Deletions cut 5 bases from V and 3 bases from J, with 19 bases between. CDR1 SEHNR and CDR2 FQNEAQ come from the germline V gene (reference sequence). In nucleotides, the CDR3 is TGTGCCAGCAGCCCAGTCTTATCGGAAGTTCACTATGGCTACACCTTC. Its protein product is CASSPVLSEVHYGYTF.

This clonotype was observed many times. The chain combines TRBV2 with TRBJ2-4; D may correspond to TRBD1 or TRBD2 (6 bases each). The ends were cut back, 3 bases at V and 0 bases at J, with 18 bases in the middle. From germline, CDR1 is SNHLY and CDR2 FYNNEI. CDR3 length: 18 amino acids. The CDR3 protein is CASSDRGRLILAKNIQYF. The CDR3 nucleotides read TGTGCCAGCAGTGATCGGGGGCGGTTGATCCTAGCCAAAAACATTCAGTACTTC.

The chain combines TRBV7-9 with TRBJ2-3, with 12 bases lining up with TRBD1. Per germline, CDR1 SEHNR and CDR2 FQNEAQ (reference sequence). The length of the CDR3 is 17 residues. The trim removed 5 bases at V and 5 bases at J, leaving 11 bases unmatched. DNA for the CDR3: TGTGCCAGCAGCCCGTCCCGGGACAGGGGGCAAGGAGATACGCAGTATTTT. Translated: CASSPSRDRGQGDTQYF. Based on the CDR3 plus reference TRBV7-9 and TRBJ2-3, the full variable domain is DTGVSQNPRHKITKRGQNVTFRCDPISEHNRLYWYRQTLGQGPEFLTYFQNEAQLEKSRLLSDRFSAERPKGSFSTLEIQRTEQGDSAMYLCASSPSRDRGQGDTQYFGPGTRLTVL.

This clonotype occurred a few times. The genes are TRBV29-1 and TRBJ2-5, with D hard to call. CDR1 and CDR2 from the germline V gene are SQVTM and ANQGSEA. Between the trimmed V and J ends, which lost 4 bases and 1 base, there was a span of 16 bases. The CDR3 is made up of 15 amino acids. CDR3 nucleotides: TGCAGCGTTGGCCCCGTGGGATTAGTCCAAGAGACCCAGTACTTC. It translates to CSVGPVGLVQETQYF.

There are a few counts of this clonotype. This sequence joins TRBV5-1 and TRBJ1-5, with TRBD1 matching 7 bases. Germline-derived CDR1 and CDR2 are SGHRS and YFSETQ. The CDR3 is made up of 15 amino acids. Trimming took 3 bases from V and 7 from J; bases not matched to a gene: 10. The CDR3 DNA reads as TGCGCCAGCAGCTACGGGACAGCAGACAGCCAGCCCCAGCATTTT. As protein: CASSYGTADSQPQHF.

This clonotype has a count of ten or more. The chain employs TRBV6-6 and TRBJ2-7; 10 bases are a match to TRBD2. Trimming at V came to 8 bases and at J to 6 bases, leaving 7 bases not matched to a gene. Germline CDR1 is MNHNY and CDR2 is SVGAGI (reference sequence). This CDR3 contains 13 residues. The CDR3 DNA sequence: TGTGCCAGCGGCTCTAGCGGGGGCGGCGAGCAGTACTTC. The encoded protein is CASGSSGGGEQYF.

The V gene is TRBV29-1, the J gene TRBJ2-1; D uncertain. CDR1 and CDR2 (germline): SQVTM, ANQGSEA. This CDR3 is built from 12 residues. The ends were cut back, 7 bases at V and 5 bases at J, with 12 bases in the middle. CDR3 sequence reads: CSGLGSNNEQFF. The CDR3, as DNA: TGCAGCGGTCTAGGAAGCAACAATGAGCAGTTCTTC.

The chain couples TRBV5-1 to TRBJ2-2; D is unclear. The V gene's germline CDR1 is SGHRS and CDR2 YFSETQ. Trimming removed 2 bases at V and 2 bases at J, with 7 bases between. This CDR3 spans 14 amino acids. The CDR3 sequence: CASSLGINTGELFF. For the CDR3, the DNA is TGCGCCAGCAGCTTAGGGATCAACACCGGGGAGCTGTTTTTT.

This clonotype was observed many times. CDR3 DNA sequence: TGCGCCAGCAGCCACACCGATGGCACTGGAATGAACACTGAAGCTTTCTTT. This sequence encodes CASSHTDGTGMNTEAFF. The V and J genes are TRBV4-1 and TRBJ1-1; no firm D call. V lost 3 bases, J lost 0 bases, and 17 bases lay in between. The germline gives CDR1 MGHRA, CDR2 YSYEKL. The CDR3 covers 17 residues.

This clonotype was observed at least ten times. CDR3 nucleotides: TGTGCCAGCAGTAACCGGGACAGGGGGGACAATCAGCCCCAGCATTTT. It translates to CASSNRDRGDNQPQHF. The chain combines TRBV6-5 with TRBJ1-5, with 11 bases aligning to TRBD1. Germline CDR1 is MNHEY and CDR2 is SVGAGI. The CDR3 is 16 amino acids. Trimming cost V 5 bases and J 3 bases; bases outside gene matches: 6.